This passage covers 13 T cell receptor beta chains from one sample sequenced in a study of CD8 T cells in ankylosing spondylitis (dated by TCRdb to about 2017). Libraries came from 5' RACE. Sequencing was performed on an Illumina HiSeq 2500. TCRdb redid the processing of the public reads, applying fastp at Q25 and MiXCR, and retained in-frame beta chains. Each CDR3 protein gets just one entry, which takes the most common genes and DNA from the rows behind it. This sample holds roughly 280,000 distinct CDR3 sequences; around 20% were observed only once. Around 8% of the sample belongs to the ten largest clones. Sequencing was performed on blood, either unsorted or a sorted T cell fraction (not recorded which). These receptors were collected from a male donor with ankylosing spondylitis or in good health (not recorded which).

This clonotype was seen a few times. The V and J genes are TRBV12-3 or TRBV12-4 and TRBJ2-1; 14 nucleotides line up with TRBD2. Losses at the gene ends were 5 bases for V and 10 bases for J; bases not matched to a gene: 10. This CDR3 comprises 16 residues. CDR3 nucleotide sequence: TGTGCCAGCAGTCCGACTGGACTAGCGGGGGGAGGGGAGCAGTTCTTC. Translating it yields CASSPTGLAGGGEQFF.

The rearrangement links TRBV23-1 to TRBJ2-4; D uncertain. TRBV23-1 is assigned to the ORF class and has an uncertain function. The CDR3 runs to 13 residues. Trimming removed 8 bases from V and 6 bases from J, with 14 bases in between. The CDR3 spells CASPVGPTNIQYF. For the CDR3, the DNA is TGCGCCAGCCCGGTAGGGCCTACAAACATTCAGTACTTC.

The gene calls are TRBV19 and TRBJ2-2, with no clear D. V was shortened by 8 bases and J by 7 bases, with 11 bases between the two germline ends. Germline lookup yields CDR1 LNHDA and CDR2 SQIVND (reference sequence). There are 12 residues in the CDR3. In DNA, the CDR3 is TGTGCCAGTTCCAAATATGTCGGGGAGCTGTTTTTT. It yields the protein CASSKYVGELFF.

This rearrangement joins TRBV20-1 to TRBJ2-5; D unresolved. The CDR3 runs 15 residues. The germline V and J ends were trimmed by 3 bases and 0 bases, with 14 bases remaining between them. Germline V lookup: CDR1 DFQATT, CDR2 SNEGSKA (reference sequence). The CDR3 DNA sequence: TGCAGTGCTAGCGTTTTAACATCCTACCAAGAGACCCAGTACTTC. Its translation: CSASVLTSYQETQYF.

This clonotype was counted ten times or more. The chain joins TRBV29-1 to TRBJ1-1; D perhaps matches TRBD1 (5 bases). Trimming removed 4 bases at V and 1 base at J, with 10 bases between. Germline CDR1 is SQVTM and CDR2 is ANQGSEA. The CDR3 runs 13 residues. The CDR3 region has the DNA TGCAGCGTTGCCCCGGGGGGGAACACTGAAGCTTTCTTT. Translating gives CSVAPGGNTEAFF.

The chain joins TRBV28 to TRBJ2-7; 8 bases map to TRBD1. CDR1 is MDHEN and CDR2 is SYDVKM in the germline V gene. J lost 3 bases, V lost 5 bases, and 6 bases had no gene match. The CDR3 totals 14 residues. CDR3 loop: CASSHTGGYYEQYV. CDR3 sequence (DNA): TGTGCCAGCAGTCACACAGGGGGATACTACGAGCAGTACGTC.

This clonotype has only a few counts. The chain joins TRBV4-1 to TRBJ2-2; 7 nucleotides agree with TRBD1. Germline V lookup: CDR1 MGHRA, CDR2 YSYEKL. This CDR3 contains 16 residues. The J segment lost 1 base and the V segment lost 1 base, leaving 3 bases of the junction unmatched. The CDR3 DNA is TGCGCCAGCAGCCAAGGCTGGACAGGGAACACCGGGGAGCTGTTTTTT. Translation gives CASSQGWTGNTGELFF.

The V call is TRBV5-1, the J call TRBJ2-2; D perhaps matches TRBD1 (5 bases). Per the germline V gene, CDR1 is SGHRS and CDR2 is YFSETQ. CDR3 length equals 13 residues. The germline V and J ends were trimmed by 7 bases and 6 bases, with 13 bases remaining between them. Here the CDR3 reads CASGVSRAGELFF. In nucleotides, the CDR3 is TGCGCCAGCGGTGTTAGCAGGGCCGGGGAGCTGTTTTTT.

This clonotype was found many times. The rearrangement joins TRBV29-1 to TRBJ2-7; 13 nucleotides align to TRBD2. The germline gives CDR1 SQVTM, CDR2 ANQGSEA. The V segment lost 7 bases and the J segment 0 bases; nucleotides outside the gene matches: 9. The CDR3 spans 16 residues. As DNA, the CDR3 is TGCAGCGCCGGGACTAGCGGGGCCCAGAGCTCCTACGAGCAGTACGTC. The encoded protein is CSAGTSGAQSSYEQYV.

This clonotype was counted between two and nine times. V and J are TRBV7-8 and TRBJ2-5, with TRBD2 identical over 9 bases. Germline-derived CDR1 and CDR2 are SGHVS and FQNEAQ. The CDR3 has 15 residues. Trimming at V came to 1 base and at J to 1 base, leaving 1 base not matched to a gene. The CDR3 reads CASSLVSGSQETQYF. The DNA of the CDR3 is TGTGCCAGCAGCTTAGTTAGCGGGAGCCAAGAGACCCAGTACTTC.

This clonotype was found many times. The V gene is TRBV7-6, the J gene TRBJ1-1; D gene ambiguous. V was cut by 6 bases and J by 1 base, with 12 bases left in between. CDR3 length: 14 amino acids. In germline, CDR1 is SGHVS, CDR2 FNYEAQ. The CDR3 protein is CASRPNWRNTEAFF. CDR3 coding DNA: TGTGCCAGCAGGCCTAATTGGAGGAACACTGAAGCTTTCTTT.

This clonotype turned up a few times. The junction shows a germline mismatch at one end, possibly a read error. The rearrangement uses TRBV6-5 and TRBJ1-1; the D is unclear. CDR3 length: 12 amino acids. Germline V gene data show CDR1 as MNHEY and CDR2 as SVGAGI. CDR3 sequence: CVSSQMNTEAFF. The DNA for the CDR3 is TGTGTCAGCAGTCAGATGAACACTGAAGCTTTCTTT.

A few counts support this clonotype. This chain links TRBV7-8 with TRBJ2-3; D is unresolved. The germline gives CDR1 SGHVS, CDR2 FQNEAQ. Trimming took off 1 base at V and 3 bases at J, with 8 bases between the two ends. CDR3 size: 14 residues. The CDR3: CASSLVELTDTQYF. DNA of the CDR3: TGTGCCAGCAGCTTAGTAGAGCTAACAGATACGCAGTATTTT.